This TCR beta chain was found in a study of blood T cell repertoires in COVID-19. Whole-study context: Samples came from the United States, Italy and Spain, spanning acute and convalescent COVID-19. PBMCs, B-cell-depleted T cells, or T cells provided the cDNA or gDNA that made up the material.

Per the study methods: Reference gene primer amplification gave nucleated cell count estimates. Produced via immunoSEQ multiplex PCR; TCRdb's table is partial and in-frame only. For V, J and clone size, that table is used; D and trimming come from the DNA. In the table there are under 300,000 clones, 83% of which are singletons. The CDR3 extends over 15 amino acids. V was shortened by 5 bases and J by 4 bases, with 17 bases between the two germline ends. CDR1 and CDR2 (germline): SGHTA, FQGNSA. The sequenced sample consisted of peripheral blood. V gene TRBV7-2 combines with J gene TRBJ1-2; D possibly corresponds to TRBD1 (5 bases). The TCR comes from a man aged 60-69 years who had recovered from COVID-19. CDR3 in amino acids: CASSGGTGYSYGYTF. CDR3 nucleotide sequence: TGTGCCAGCAGCGGGGGGACCGGGTATAGCTATGGCTACACCTTC.